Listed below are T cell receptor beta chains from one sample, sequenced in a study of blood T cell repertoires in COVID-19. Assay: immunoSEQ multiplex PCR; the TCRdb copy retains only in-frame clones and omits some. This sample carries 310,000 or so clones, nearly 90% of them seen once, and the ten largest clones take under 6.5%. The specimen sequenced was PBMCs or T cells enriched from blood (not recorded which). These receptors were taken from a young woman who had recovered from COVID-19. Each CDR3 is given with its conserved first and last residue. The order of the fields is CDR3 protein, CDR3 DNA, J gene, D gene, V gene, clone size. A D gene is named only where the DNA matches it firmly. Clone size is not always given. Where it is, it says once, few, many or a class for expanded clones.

CDR3aa: CASSQTSGGHRGHEQFF; CDR3nt: TGTGCCAGCAGCCAGACTAGCGGGGGACACAGGGGCCATGAGCAGTTCTTC; j_gene: TRBJ2-1; d_gene: TRBD2; v_gene: TRBV7-9; abundance: -
CDR3aa: CASSEHSQPQHF; CDR3nt: TGTGCCAGCAGTGAGCACAGCCAGCCCCAGCATTTT; j_gene: TRBJ1-5; d_gene: -; v_gene: TRBV6-1; abundance: -
CDR3aa: CASSIVGFNGGELFF; CDR3nt: TGTGCCAGTAGTATAGTCGGGTTTAATGGCGGGGAGCTGTTTTTT; j_gene: TRBJ2-2; d_gene: -; v_gene: TRBV19; abundance: -
CDR3aa: CASSPSYYLGTEAFF; CDR3nt: TGCGCCAGCAGCCCCTCATACTACCTGGGCACTGAAGCTTTCTTT; j_gene: TRBJ1-1; d_gene: -; v_gene: TRBV4-3; abundance: few
CDR3aa: CASSIVGTSRETQYF; CDR3nt: TGTGCCAGTAGTATTGTAGGGACTTCCAGAGAGACCCAGTACTTC; j_gene: TRBJ2-5; d_gene: -; v_gene: TRBV19; abundance: -
CDR3aa: CASSLGTGAYEQYF; CDR3nt: TGTGCCAGCAGCTTAGGGACAGGGGCCTACGAGCAGTACTTC; j_gene: TRBJ2-7; d_gene: TRBD1; v_gene: TRBV7-9; abundance: -
CDR3aa: CASSQDGTRGEKLFF; CDR3nt: TGCGCCAGCAGCCAGGATGGCACCCGGGGAGAAAAACTGTTTTTT; j_gene: TRBJ1-4; d_gene: -; v_gene: TRBV23-1; abundance: -
CDR3aa: CASSQRTSGGHYNEQFF; CDR3nt: TGCGCCAGCAGCCAACGGACTAGCGGGGGGCACTACAATGAGCAGTTCTTC; j_gene: TRBJ2-1; d_gene: TRBD2; v_gene: TRBV4-3; abundance: -
CDR3aa: CASSGRDQPQHF; CDR3nt: TGTGCCAGTAGCGGCAGGGATCAGCCCCAGCATTTT; j_gene: TRBJ1-5; d_gene: -; v_gene: TRBV19; abundance: -
CDR3aa: CASTTQGANYGYTF; CDR3nt: TGTGCCAGTACTACACAGGGGGCAAACTATGGCTACACCTTC; j_gene: TRBJ1-2; d_gene: TRBD1; v_gene: TRBV19; abundance: -
CDR3aa: CASSSRGQLLMGGYTF; CDR3nt: TGTGCCAGCAGCTCCAGAGGACAGCTCCTGATGGGAGGCTACACCTTC; j_gene: TRBJ1-2; d_gene: -; v_gene: TRBV11-2; abundance: -
CDR3aa: CASSTDRSTDTQYF; CDR3nt: TGTGCCAGCAGCACCGACAGAAGCACAGATACGCAGTATTTT; j_gene: TRBJ2-3; d_gene: -; v_gene: TRBV7-2; abundance: -
CDR3aa: CASSLKGESGYTF; CDR3nt: TGCGCCAGCAGCTTAAAGGGGGAAAGTGGCTACACCTTC; j_gene: TRBJ1-2; d_gene: -; v_gene: TRBV5-1; abundance: -
CDR3aa: CSGGLGNEKLFF; CDR3nt: TGCAGCGGCGGACTTGGGAATGAAAAACTGTTTTTT; j_gene: TRBJ1-4; d_gene: -; v_gene: TRBV29-1; abundance: -
CDR3aa: CASSLEGGALNYGYTF; CDR3nt: TGTGCCAGCAGCTTAGAGGGGGGGGCCCTAAACTATGGCTACACCTTC; j_gene: TRBJ1-2; d_gene: -; v_gene: TRBV7-2; abundance: once
CDR3aa: CASSLGGLAKNIQYF; CDR3nt: TGTGCCAGCAGCTTGGGAGGATTAGCCAAAAACATTCAGTACTTC; j_gene: TRBJ2-4; d_gene: -; v_gene: TRBV5-4; abundance: -
CDR3aa: CASSRTDRNTEAFF; CDR3nt: TGTGCCAGCTCACGAACAGACAGGAACACTGAAGCTTTCTTT; j_gene: TRBJ1-1; d_gene: -; v_gene: TRBV18; abundance: -
CDR3aa: CSASASGYELYF; CDR3nt: TGCAGTGCTAGTGCTAGCGGCTACGAGCTGTACTTC; j_gene: TRBJ2-7; d_gene: TRBD2; v_gene: TRBV20-1; abundance: -
CDR3aa: CASRGEGNQPQHF; CDR3nt: TGTGCCAGCAGAGGGGAGGGCAATCAGCCCCAGCATTTT; j_gene: TRBJ1-5; d_gene: -; v_gene: TRBV25-1; abundance: -
CDR3aa: CASSIGVGRENIQYF; CDR3nt: TGTGCCAGTAGTATAGGTGTAGGGAGGGAAAACATTCAGTACTTC; j_gene: TRBJ2-4; d_gene: TRBD2; v_gene: TRBV19; abundance: once
CDR3aa: CASSSGSGATYGYTF; CDR3nt: TGTGCCAGCAGCTCCGGGAGTGGGGCCACCTATGGCTACACCTTC; j_gene: TRBJ1-2; d_gene: -; v_gene: TRBV5-5; abundance: once
CDR3aa: CASSRAGAGVRDEQFF; CDR3nt: TGTGCCAGCAGCCGAGCAGGAGCGGGGGTTAGGGATGAGCAGTTCTTC; j_gene: TRBJ2-1; d_gene: TRBD2; v_gene: TRBV9; abundance: -
CDR3aa: CASSQDGQSRKLFF; CDR3nt: TGTGCCAGCAGCCAAGATGGACAGTCGAGAAAACTGTTTTTT; j_gene: TRBJ1-4; d_gene: -; v_gene: TRBV14; abundance: -
CDR3aa: CASSQEGAGSGELFF; CDR3nt: TGCGCCAGCAGCCAAGAGGGAGCCGGATCCGGGGAGCTGTTTTTT; j_gene: TRBJ2-2; d_gene: -; v_gene: TRBV4-3; abundance: -
CDR3aa: CASSQKRSGANVLTF; CDR3nt: TGTGCCAGCAGTCAGAAGCGCTCTGGGGCCAACGTCCTGACTTTC; j_gene: TRBJ2-6; d_gene: -; v_gene: TRBV27; abundance: once
CDR3aa: CASSPRSRGNQPQHF; CDR3nt: TGTGCCAGCAGTCCCCGTAGCCGAGGCAATCAGCCCCAGCATTTT; j_gene: TRBJ1-5; d_gene: -; v_gene: TRBV27; abundance: -
CDR3aa: CASSVNGGVVDTQYF; CDR3nt: TGTGCCAGCAGCGTAAACGGCGGGGTCGTAGATACGCAGTATTTT; j_gene: TRBJ2-3; d_gene: -; v_gene: TRBV9; abundance: -
CDR3aa: CASSSPVYGYTF; CDR3nt: TGTGCCAGCAGCTCCCCCGTGTATGGCTACACCTTC; j_gene: TRBJ1-2; d_gene: -; v_gene: TRBV5-4; abundance: -